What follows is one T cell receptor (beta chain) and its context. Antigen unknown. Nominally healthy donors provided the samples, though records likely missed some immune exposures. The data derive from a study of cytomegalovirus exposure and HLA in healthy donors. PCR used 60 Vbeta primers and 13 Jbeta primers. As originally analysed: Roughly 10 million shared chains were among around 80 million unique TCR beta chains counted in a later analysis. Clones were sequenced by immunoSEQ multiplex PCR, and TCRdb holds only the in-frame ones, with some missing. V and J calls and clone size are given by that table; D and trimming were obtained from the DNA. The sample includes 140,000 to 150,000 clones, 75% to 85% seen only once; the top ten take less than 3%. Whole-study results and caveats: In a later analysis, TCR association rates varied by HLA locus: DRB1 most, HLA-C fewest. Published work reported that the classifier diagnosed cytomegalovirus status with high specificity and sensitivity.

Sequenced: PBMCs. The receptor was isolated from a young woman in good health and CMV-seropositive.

The CDR3 bases are TGTGCCAGCAGCTTGGGGGCAGACCCATACGAGCAGTACTTC. Translating gives CASSLGADPYEQYF. The chain employs TRBV5-4 and TRBJ2-7; D unclear. Germline V gene data show CDR1 as SGHNT and CDR2 as YYREEE (reference sequence). This CDR3 spans 14 amino acids. V lost 0 bases and J lost 4, with 11 bases in between.